This T cell receptor beta chain comes out of a study of T-cell reconstitution after alpha-beta-depleted transplantation in children. The study, taken as a whole, reports: It was surviving recipient T cells and thymic progenitors that gave some patients high TCRbeta diversity at day 60. Expanded clones from the graft, numbering several hundred, reportedly supplied alpha-beta T cells about two months after transplant.

CDR1 is DFQATT and CDR2 is SNEGSKA in the germline V gene (reference sequence). V was clipped by 3 bases and J by 3 bases; unmatched bases: 17. The CDR3 has 17 residues. As it was prepared, the TCRbeta library received unique molecular identifiers. From the PCR reads, TCRdb called clonotypes with MiXCR, one entry per CDR3 protein. The sample lists hundreds of thousands of distinct CDR3 sequences; 10% to 15% were seen once. This clonotype was observed a handful of times. Its antigen is undetermined. The chain links TRBV20-1 to TRBJ2-7, with 7 bases fitting TRBD2. The source is a male patient between 10 and 17 years old who had a stem cell transplant for acute myeloid leukemia, so the T cells may come from the graft donor. The specimen comprised PBMCs, mostly from graft donor cells, sampled 360 days after TCRalphabeta/CD19-depleted stem cell transplant. The CDR3: CSASVVSGSIAGYEQYF. The CDR3 DNA is TGCAGTGCTAGTGTTGTTAGCGGGTCCATTGCTGGCTACGAGCAGTACTTC.